This T cell receptor (beta chain) was identified in a study of vaccination and CD4 T cells after COVID-19 (dated by TCRdb to between 2021 and 2024). Broadly, across the study: SARS-CoV-2 positivity had been established in the convalescent patients by nasal swab PCR, and mild disease was recorded in several of these patients and severe disease in one. Six males and four females were included in the convalescent cohort, with two Hispanic individuals, seven Caucasians, two Asians and one multiracial person represented. Participants got two doses of the Pfizer-BioNTech BNT162b2 vaccine (n=8) or two doses of the Moderna mRNA-1273 vaccine (n=2). Post-COVID blood samples from convalescent patients were collected a median of about 100 days after diagnosis, with a range of roughly 30 to 161 days. The time from the second vaccine dose to post-vaccine blood sampling had a median of roughly 70 days and ranged from about 14 to 250 days. For stimulating the cultures, overlapping spike peptide pools were used, derived from SARS-CoV-2 as well as from the common cold coronaviruses HCoV-NL63, HCoV-OC43 and HCoV-229E. Control cultures received a CEFX viral epitope pool as the positive control, an HIV-1 Nef peptide pool as the negative control, or no peptide. In 10 COVID-19 convalescent patients and a handful of infection-naive healthy vaccine recipients, the spike-specific CD4+ TCR repertoire before mRNA vaccination was compared with the repertoire after mRNA vaccination. What the study reported, not specific to this receptor: Only a relatively small number of convalescent patients were included in the study, and early timepoints following natural infection were not analyzed. In convalescent patients, a median around 86% of post-vaccine SARS-CoV-2-reactive clones were detected only after vaccination, suggesting vaccine-specific priming. The median count of SARS-CoV-2-reactive clonotypes went up from 20 to 25 after infection to around 38 after vaccination, although the change was not significant. Of the vaccine-specific clones in convalescent patients, 304 of 307, or nearly all, reacted only to SARS-CoV-2 spike and did not cross-react with common cold coronaviruses.

This specimen's treatment or condition label, interpreted: roughly ten-day PBMC culture with coronavirus spike peptide pools or control peptides (ViraFEST assay). The ViraFEST assay, used in the study, expanded antigen-specific T cells with peptide pools and then identified the expanded clonotypes through TCR sequencing. The convalescent patients' positive SARS-CoV-2 PCR tests fell between March and December 2020, which was before the Alpha, Beta and Delta variants emerged in the United States. Each well held about 2 million PBMCs cultured in IMDM containing about 5% human AB serum and roughly 9.7 IU/ml IL-2, with roughly 9.2 ug/ml peptide pools added. Half of the culture medium was replaced with fresh IL-2-containing medium on days 3 and 7. CD4+ T cells were isolated after around 9 days of culture through negative selection using the EasySep CD4+ T cell isolation kit. Ficoll-Paque Plus gradient centrifugation was used to isolate PBMCs from whole blood, and the isolated PBMCs were then either used fresh or cryopreserved at -140C. Culture conditions were generally each tested in triplicate wells.

Of note for this clonotype: What this receptor recognizes is not known. Base qualities are not provided; no much larger clone lies one nucleotide away.

The CDR3 goes from the cysteine to the phenylalanine over 18 residues. CDR3 DNA only is kept here, 54 bases in frame from base 1. Deletion took 3 bases off V and 0 bases off J, with a span of 18 bases between the germline ends. From the germline V gene (reference sequence), CDR1 is LNHNV and CDR2 is YYDKDF. The library was generated by PCR. TCR sequencing of DNA from cultured CD4+ T cells used the Oncomine TCR Beta short-read assay at the Johns Hopkins FTIC core. The QIAamp micro DNA kit was used to extract genomic DNA from the cultured CD4+ T cells. Oncomine TCR Beta libraries from cultured CD4+ T cells were pooled with unique dual indexes and sequenced on an Illumina iSeq 100. Regarding the original processing steps: Non-productive sequences were removed, and CDR3s not starting with C, not ending with F or W, or shorter than 7 amino acids were discarded. The MANAFEST web application identified antigen-specific clonotypes by comparing peptide-stimulated wells against reference wells and other culture wells. To be called positive, a clone needed an FDR below 0.05, an odds ratio above 5, and a productive frequency above 0.1% in at least two of three replicate wells. A clonotype was classed as cross-reactive if the clonotype showed significant expansion both in SARS-CoV-2 spike wells and in at least one common cold coronavirus spike condition. Levenshtein distances (stringdist) and unrooted phylogenetic trees (ape) in R version 3.6.1 were used to assess CDR3 homology. Through fastp at Q25 and MiXCR, TCRdb rebuilt clones from the public reads, retaining in-frame beta chains. Rows merge per CDR3 protein into single entries with the most common DNA and genes. TCRdb assigned the V and J calls; the authors' analysis was not used. A total of about 20,000 distinct CDR3 sequences appear in this sample, just over 60% of them only once. The ten largest make up roughly 8% of the sample.

The clonotype comes from a human donor who had recovered from COVID-19. This chain joins TRBV15 to TRBJ2-1; a weak D assignment points to TRBD1 (6 bases agree). The material sequenced was CD4+ T cells from blood, cultured in vitro. The CDR3 reads as follows: CATSRGQGMPSSYNEQFF. The nucleotide sequence reads as follows: TGTGCCACCAGCAGGGGCCAGGGGATGCCCAGCTCCTACAATGAGCAGTTCTTC.